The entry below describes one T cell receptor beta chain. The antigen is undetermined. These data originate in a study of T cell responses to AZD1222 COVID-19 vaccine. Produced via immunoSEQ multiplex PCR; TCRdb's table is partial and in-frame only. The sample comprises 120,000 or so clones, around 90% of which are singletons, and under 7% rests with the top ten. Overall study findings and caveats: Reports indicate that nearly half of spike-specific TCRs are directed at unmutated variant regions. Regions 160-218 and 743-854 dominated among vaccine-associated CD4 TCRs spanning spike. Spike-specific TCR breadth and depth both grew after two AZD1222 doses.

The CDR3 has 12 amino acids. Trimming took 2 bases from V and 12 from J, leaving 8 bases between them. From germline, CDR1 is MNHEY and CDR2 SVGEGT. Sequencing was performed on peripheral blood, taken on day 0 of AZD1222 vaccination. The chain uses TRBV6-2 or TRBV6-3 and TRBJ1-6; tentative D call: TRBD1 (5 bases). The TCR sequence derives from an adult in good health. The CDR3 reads CASSYVGEPLHF. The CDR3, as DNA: TGTGCCAGCAGTTACGTGGGGGAACCCCTCCACTTT.